This T cell receptor beta chain was observed in a study of cytomegalovirus exposure and HLA in healthy donors. The CDR3 spans 14 residues. Trimming left V 5 bases short and J 4 bases short, with 17 bases between. In germline, CDR1 is SQVTM, CDR2 ANQGSEA. The PCR contained 60 Vbeta and 13 Jbeta primers. Original analysis: In a later analysis, some 11 million of some 80 million unique beta chains occurred in at least two donors. Here immunoSEQ multiplex PCR was the method, and the copy in TCRdb shows in-frame clones only, minus some. V, J and clone size were drawn from that table, and D and trimming were deduced from the DNA. The data contain 110,000 to 150,000 clones, around 80% of them singletons.

The clonotype comes from a female donor in good health and CMV-seronegative. V usage is TRBV29-1 and J usage is TRBJ1-1; a weak D match, TRBD1 (5 bases). The sample comprised PBMCs. The CDR3, as DNA: TGCAGCGTTTCTCGTGACGTTAGGGGCACTGAAGCTTTCTTT. Protein sequence: CSVSRDVRGTEAFF.